This TCR beta chain appears in the sequencing data of a study of cytomegalovirus exposure and HLA in healthy donors. V was pared by 5 bases and J by 3 bases, with 11 bases of the junction left unmatched. CDR3 length: 16 amino acids. Germline values: CDR1 SEHNR, CDR2 FQNEAQ (reference sequence). 60 Vbeta and 13 Jbeta primers were used in PCR. Only in-frame clones appear in the TCRdb table, and some are missing; sequencing was by immunoSEQ multiplex PCR. The sample has fewer than 250,000 clones; approximately 83% are singletons. This TCR was sampled from a boy between 2 and 10 years old in good health and CMV-seronegative. Sequences were obtained from PBMCs. The chain recombines TRBV7-9 with TRBJ2-7; 9 nucleotides agree with TRBD2. CDR3 in DNA: TGTGCCAGCAGCCCTTCGGGGGGGCGGGAGGGCTACGAGCAGTACTTC. It is translated as CASSPSGGREGYEQYF.